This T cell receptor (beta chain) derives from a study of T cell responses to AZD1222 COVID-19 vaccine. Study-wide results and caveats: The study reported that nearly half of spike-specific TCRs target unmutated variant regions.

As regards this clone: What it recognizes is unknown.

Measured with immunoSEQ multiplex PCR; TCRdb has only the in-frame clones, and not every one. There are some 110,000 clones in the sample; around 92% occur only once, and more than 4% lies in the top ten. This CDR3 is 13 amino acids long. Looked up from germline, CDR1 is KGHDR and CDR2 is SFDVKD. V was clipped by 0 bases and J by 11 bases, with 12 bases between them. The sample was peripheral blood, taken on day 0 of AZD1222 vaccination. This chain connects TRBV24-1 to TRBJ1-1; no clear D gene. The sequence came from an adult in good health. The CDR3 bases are TGTGCCACCAGTGATTTGTACAACGGAGAGGCTTTCTTT. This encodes CATSDLYNGEAFF.